This T cell receptor beta chain was observed in a study of type 1 and type 2 diabetes patients. Overall study findings and caveats: Groups were not age- or gender-matched, which may bias interpretation.

This clonotype was detected only a few times. Its antigen is not identified. PCR was run on genomic DNA. The TCR beta CDR3 region was amplified using 30 forward and 13 reverse primers. In TCRdb, the multiplex PCR reads were re-called with MiXCR into one record per CDR3 protein. The sample consists of 250,000 or so distinct CDR3 sequences, 45% to 60% of them appearing once. The TCR was taken from a man younger than 35 with type 2 diabetes. The source material was peripheral blood mononuclear cells (PBMCs).

In DNA, the CDR3 is TGTGCCAGCAGCGCTCTGTTGGGGCTAGGAGGGGCCAACGTCCTGACTTTC. Protein product: CASSALLGLGGANVLTF. V usage is TRBV9 and J usage is TRBJ2-6; possibly TRBD1 for D (5 bases). CDR1 and CDR2 from the germline V gene are SGDLS and YYNGEE. V was shortened by 3 bases and J by 4 bases, with 17 bases between the two germline ends. The CDR3 contains 17 residues.